Presented here are 28 T cell receptor beta chains from one specimen sequenced in a study of identical twins. TCRdb fed the 5' RACE reads into MiXCR, producing one record per CDR3 protein. The table shows roughly 1,500,000 distinct CDR3 sequences, with roughly 35% occurring only once. Material for sequencing was cord blood. These receptors all come from a newborn girl in good health.

Notes on this clonotype: Germline and junction disagree at one end, which may indicate a read error. CDR3 sequence: CAGSYSTSGYNEQFF. CDR3 DNA sequence: TGTGCCGGCAGTTACTCGACTAGCGGGTACAATGAGCAGTTCTTC. The chain carries TRBV6-5 and TRBJ2-1, with TRBD2 matching 10 bases. CDR3 size: 15 residues. Looked up from germline, CDR1 is MNHEY and CDR2 is SVGAGI.

This clonotype was counted at least ten times. The chain couples TRBV6-2 or TRBV6-3 to TRBJ2-1, with a weak D call TRBD2 (5 bases). The CDR3 covers 14 residues. Between the trimmed V and J ends, which lost 4 bases and 6 bases, there was a span of 13 bases. Germline V gene lookup returns CDR1 MNHEY and CDR2 SVGEGT. The CDR3 sequence: CASSSPGRSNEQFF. CDR3 coding DNA: TGTGCCAGCAGTTCTCCGGGGAGAAGCAATGAGCAGTTCTTC.

The rearrangement uses TRBV10-3 and TRBJ1-1; D ambiguous. This CDR3 is built from 17 residues. V was shortened by 0 bases and J by 0 bases, with 14 bases between the two germline ends. Germline values: CDR1 ENHRY, CDR2 SYGVKD. The CDR3 here is CAISESSGRVMNTEAFF. Here the CDR3 DNA reads TGTGCCATCAGTGAGTCGTCGGGGAGGGTTATGAACACTGAAGCTTTCTTT.

The chain couples TRBV7-2 to TRBJ2-6, with no clear D. Looked up from germline, CDR1 is SGHTA and CDR2 is FQGNSA. This CDR3 has 18 amino acids. Trimming stripped 1 base from V and 0 bases from J, with 13 bases between. CDR3 nucleotides: TGTGCCAGCAGCTTAGGGCAGTTGTTATCCTCTGGGGCCAACGTCCTGACTTTC. Residues: CASSLGQLLSSGANVLTF.

This clonotype was recorded a few times. This sequence joins TRBV4-2 and TRBJ2-1; 7 bases map to TRBD2. Looked up from germline, CDR1 is LGHNA and CDR2 is YNFKEQ. The CDR3 spans 16 residues. Trimming removed 3 bases from V and 3 bases from J; junction bases left unmatched: 8. CDR3 amino acids: CASSHGTSGIYNEQFF. The CDR3 nucleotides read TGTGCCAGCAGCCATGGGACCAGCGGGATCTACAATGAGCAGTTCTTC.

The V call is TRBV6-6, the J call TRBJ1-6; 12 bases are a match to TRBD1. V lost 2 bases and J lost 7; bases outside the gene matches: 3. Germline V lookup: CDR1 MNHNY, CDR2 SVGAGI (reference sequence). The CDR3 has 16 amino acids. The CDR3 DNA reads as TGTGCCAGCAGTTACGGGACAGGGGGCGAAAATTCACCCCTCCACTTT. Translation: CASSYGTGGENSPLHF.

The sample holds a few counts of this clonotype. The rearrangement uses TRBV4-1 and TRBJ2-1, with 10 bases lining up with TRBD1. CDR1 MGHRA and CDR2 YSYEKL come from the germline V gene. This CDR3 region has 17 residues. V lost 0 bases to trimming and J lost 0 bases; unmatched junction nucleotides: 2. The CDR3 here is CASSQDRTGGSYNEQFF. The CDR3 DNA follows: TGCGCCAGCAGCCAAGATCGGACAGGGGGCTCCTACAATGAGCAGTTCTTC.

The rearrangement uses TRBV27 and TRBJ2-7; TRBD1 matches 7 bases. This CDR3 is 17 amino acids long. Trimming at V came to 0 bases and at J to 0 bases, leaving 8 bases not matched to a gene. Germline values: CDR1 MNHEY, CDR2 SMNVEV (reference sequence). CDR3 sequence: CASSLSGPTGISYEQYF. The DNA of the CDR3 is TGTGCCAGCAGTTTATCGGGGCCGACAGGGATCTCCTACGAGCAGTACTTC.

The chain combines TRBV9 with TRBJ2-3, with D unclear. Per germline, CDR1 SGDLS and CDR2 YYNGEE. Trimming left V 4 bases short and J 6 bases short, with 15 bases between. This CDR3 is built from 14 residues. The CDR3 protein is CASSLVGVPDTQYF. The DNA for the CDR3 is TGTGCCAGCAGCCTCGTTGGGGTACCGGATACGCAGTATTTT.

The chain is built from TRBV20-1 and TRBJ2-1, with D possibly matching TRBD2 (5 bases). Trimming cost V 4 bases and J 0 bases, with 13 bases left between them. Per the germline V gene, CDR1 is DFQATT and CDR2 is SNEGSKA (reference sequence). The length of the CDR3 is 15 residues. CDR3 DNA sequence: TGCAGTGCTACTAGCAGGCCTAGCTCCTACAATGAGCAGTTCTTC. This codes for CSATSRPSSYNEQFF.

This clonotype was observed a few times. The V gene is TRBV5-1, the J gene TRBJ2-1, with 9 bases lining up with TRBD2. The CDR3 sequence is 16 residues long. The V and J ends lost 5 bases and 10 bases, in that order; junction bases with no gene match: 16. The germline V gene has CDR1 SGHRS and CDR2 YFSETQ. The CDR3 DNA follows: TGCGCCAGCAGAACATCGGTATTAGCGGGAGTCGGGGAGCAGTTCTTC. Translated: CASRTSVLAGVGEQFF.

This clonotype showed up just a few times. The chain is built from TRBV28 and TRBJ1-1; D perhaps matches TRBD1 (5 bases). CDR1 and CDR2 from the germline V gene are MDHEN and SYDVKM. V was trimmed by 3 bases and J by 4 bases, leaving 15 bases between them. There are 15 residues in the CDR3. DNA of the CDR3: TGTGCCAGCAGTTTGGACAACCCTGGGGGCACTGAAGCTTTCTTT. This sequence encodes CASSLDNPGGTEAFF.

The table lists this clonotype with a few counts. V and J are TRBV25-1 and TRBJ1-1; D unresolved. CDR1 MGHDK and CDR2 SYGVNS come from the germline V gene. CDR3 size: 12 residues. V was trimmed by 4 bases and J by 3 bases, leaving 6 bases between them. The CDR3 DNA is TGTGCCAGCAGTGGACGTGACACTGAAGCTTTCTTT. Amino acid sequence: CASSGRDTEAFF.

The chain combines TRBV20-1 with TRBJ2-2; maybe TRBD2 (6 bases). This CDR3 is built from 13 residues. Germline V gene sequence: CDR1 DFQATT, CDR2 SNEGSKA (reference sequence). The ends were cut back, 5 bases at V and 6 bases at J, with 13 bases in the middle. CDR3 sequence: CSAPGTAPGELFF. The CDR3 DNA reads TGCAGTGCTCCCGGGACTGCGCCCGGGGAGCTGTTTTTT.

This clonotype was counted at least ten times. The genes are TRBV29-1 and TRBJ1-5; D not resolved. V was trimmed by 3 bases and J by 6 bases, leaving 12 bases between them. The CDR3 spans 13 residues. Looked up from germline, CDR1 is SQVTM and CDR2 is ANQGSEA. CDR3 sequence: CSVDDVMGQPQHF. As DNA, the CDR3 is TGCAGCGTTGATGACGTGATGGGTCAGCCCCAGCATTTT.

The rearrangement uses TRBV20-1 and TRBJ1-2, with 7 bases that match TRBD1. CDR1 DFQATT and CDR2 SNEGSKA come from the germline V gene (reference sequence). This CDR3 is 15 amino acids long. Losses at the gene ends were 6 bases for V and 4 bases for J; bases not matched to a gene: 14. CDR3 loop: CSAQVTGVDSYGYTF. DNA for the CDR3: TGCAGTGCCCAGGTTACAGGGGTGGACAGCTATGGCTACACCTTC.

This clonotype was counted at least ten times. The chain is built from TRBV29-1 and TRBJ2-3; 8 bases match TRBD2. This CDR3 region has 13 residues. V gave up 5 bases and J gave up 2 bases; unmatched junction bases: 3. In germline, CDR1 is SQVTM, CDR2 ANQGSEA. The CDR3 sequence: CSVSGRTTDTQYF. DNA for the CDR3: TGCAGCGTTAGCGGGAGAACCACAGATACGCAGTATTTT.

This chain connects TRBV5-1 to TRBJ2-7; tentatively, D is TRBD1 (5 bases). The CDR3 has 15 amino acids. V lost 0 bases, J lost 3 bases, and 13 bases lay in between. Germline values: CDR1 SGHRS, CDR2 YFSETQ. In nucleotides, the CDR3 is TGCGCCAGCAGCTTGGGGACAAGGAGAGTCTACGAGCAGTACTTC. Amino acid sequence: CASSLGTRRVYEQYF. The full variable domain, in which reference TRBV5-1 and TRBJ2-7 provide the parts outside the CDR3, is KAGVTQTPRYLIKTRGQQVTLSCSPISGHRSVSWYQQTPGQGLQFLFEYFSETQRNKGNFPGRFSGRQFSNSRSEMNVSTLELGDSALYLCASSLGTRRVYEQYFGPGTRLTVT.

The rearrangement links TRBV5-1 to TRBJ1-2; 8 bases line up with TRBD1. Unmatched junction bases numbered 8, after V lost 3 bases and J lost 4 bases. The CDR3 has 15 residues. Germline V gene lookup returns CDR1 SGHRS and CDR2 YFSETQ. The CDR3 region is CASSSRTGIGYGYTF. The CDR3 DNA reads TGCGCCAGCAGCTCAAGGACAGGGATCGGCTATGGCTACACCTTC.

This sequence joins TRBV2 and TRBJ2-7; D is uncertain. The CDR3 totals 15 residues. CDR1 and CDR2 (germline): SNHLY, FYNNEI. Trimming cost V 0 bases and J 7 bases, with 16 bases left between them. The CDR3 sequence is CASSEAANILDEQYF. DNA for the CDR3: TGTGCCAGCAGTGAAGCAGCCAACATACTCGATGAGCAGTACTTC. Full variable domain (missing parts from reference TRBV2 and TRBJ2-7): EPEVTQTPSHQVTQMGQEVILRCVPISNHLYFYWYRQILGQKVEFLVSFYNNEISEKSEIFDDQFSVERPDGSNFTLKIRSTKLEDSAMYFCASSEAANILDEQYFGPGTRLTVT.

This clonotype was detected a few times. The chain carries TRBV4-2 and TRBJ2-3, with D perhaps matching TRBD2 (7 bases). Germline loops: CDR1 LGHNA, CDR2 YNFKEQ. This CDR3 contains 16 residues. V lost 0 bases and J lost 3, with 13 bases in between. CDR3 region: CASSQDRKGGTDTQYF. Written as DNA, the CDR3 is TGTGCCAGCAGCCAAGATCGAAAGGGGGGGACAGATACGCAGTATTTT.

Regarding this clonotype: One end of the junction does not line up with germline, which may come from a read error. This chain uses TRBV4-1 with TRBJ2-7; unclear D gene. The CDR3 runs to 13 residues. Germline CDR1 is MGHRA and CDR2 is YSYEKL. CDR3 sequence: CANSQETYYEQYF. The CDR3 DNA is TGCGCCAACAGCCAAGAAACATACTACGAGCAGTACTTC.

The V call is TRBV7-8, the J call TRBJ2-7; 7 bases align to TRBD2. This CDR3 contains 14 residues. With 5 bases clipped from V and 0 bases from J, the junction kept 4 bases outside the gene matches. The germline V gene encodes CDR1 SGHVS and CDR2 FQNEAQ. DNA of the CDR3: TGTGCCAGCAGCACACTAGCGTCCTCCTACGAGCAGTACTTC. Its translation: CASSTLASSYEQYF.

This clonotype was found many times. The genes are TRBV6-1 and TRBJ2-3; 10 nucleotides match TRBD2. The J segment lost 0 bases and the V segment lost 6 bases, leaving 3 bases of the junction unmatched. The CDR3 has 15 amino acids. Germline assignment: CDR1 MNHNS and CDR2 SASEGT. CDR3 loop: CASSGSGGSTDTQYF. CDR3 nucleotide sequence: TGTGCCAGCAGCGGTAGCGGGGGGAGCACAGATACGCAGTATTTT.

The chain uses TRBV6-5 and TRBJ1-4, with TRBD1 as a possible D gene (6 bases). Looked up from germline, CDR1 is MNHEY and CDR2 is SVGAGI. Trimming cost V 4 bases and J 3 bases, with 15 bases left between them. The CDR3 runs 16 residues. CDR3 DNA: TGTGCCAGCAGTTCCCGAACAGGGATAGCTAATGAAAAACTGTTTTTT. Its protein product is CASSSRTGIANEKLFF.

This clonotype appeared a few times. The V call is TRBV20-1, the J call TRBJ2-3; D may be TRBD1 or TRBD2 (5 bases each). Germline V CDR1 and CDR2: DFQATT, SNEGSKA (reference sequence). Trimming cost V 6 bases and J 2 bases, with 15 bases left between them. This CDR3 region has 14 residues. The CDR3 DNA reads TGCAGTGCCCGGGGACGCACCTCCACAGATACGCAGTATTTT. As protein: CSARGRTSTDTQYF.

The chain has TRBV2 and TRBJ1-2; D not certain. The CDR3 has 15 residues. With 5 bases removed from V and 0 bases from J, the gap between germline ends came to 13 bases. Germline CDR1 reads SNHLY; CDR2 reads FYNNEI. In nucleotides, the CDR3 is TGTGCCAGCAGTCAGCCCCGTTCGGCTAACTATGGCTACACCTTC. Translated: CASSQPRSANYGYTF. The entire variable domain, with the rest obtained from reference TRBV2 and TRBJ1-2, is as follows: EPEVTQTPSHQVTQMGQEVILRCVPISNHLYFYWYRQILGQKVEFLVSFYNNEISEKSEIFDDQFSVERPDGSNFTLKIRSTKLEDSAMYFCASSQPRSANYGYTFGSGTRLTVV.

The sample holds many counts of this clonotype. This rearrangement joins TRBV20-1 to TRBJ2-3; 11 bases are a match to TRBD2. The CDR3 runs 13 residues. V lost 2 bases and J lost 5; bases outside the gene matches: 0. Germline V gene lookup returns CDR1 DFQATT and CDR2 SNEGSKA (reference sequence). The CDR3 here is CSARLAGGDTQYF. CDR3 nucleotides: TGCAGTGCTAGACTAGCGGGGGGAGATACGCAGTATTTT.